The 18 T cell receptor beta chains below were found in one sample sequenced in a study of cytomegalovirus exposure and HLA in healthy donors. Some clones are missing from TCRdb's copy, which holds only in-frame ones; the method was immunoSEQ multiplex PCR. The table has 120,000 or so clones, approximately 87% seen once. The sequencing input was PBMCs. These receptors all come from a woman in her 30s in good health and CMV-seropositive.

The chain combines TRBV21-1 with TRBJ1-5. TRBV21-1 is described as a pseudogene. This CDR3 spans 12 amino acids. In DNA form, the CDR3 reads TGTGCCAGCAGCCGTTCTAATCAGCCCCAGCATTTT. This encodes CASSRSNQPQHF.

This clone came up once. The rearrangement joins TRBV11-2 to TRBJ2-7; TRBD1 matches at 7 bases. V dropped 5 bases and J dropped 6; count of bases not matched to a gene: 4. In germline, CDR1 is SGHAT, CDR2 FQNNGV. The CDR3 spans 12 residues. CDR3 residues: CASSQTGVEQYF. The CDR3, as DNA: TGTGCCAGCAGCCAAACAGGGGTCGAGCAGTACTTC. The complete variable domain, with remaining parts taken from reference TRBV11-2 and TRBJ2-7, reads EAGVAQSPRYKIIEKRQSVAFWCNPISGHATLYWYQQILGQGPKLLIQFQNNGVVDDSQLPKDRFSAERLKGVDSTLKIQPAKLEDSAVYLCASSQTGVEQYFGPGTRLTVT.

The CDR3 bases are TGTGCCAGCAGTTATGAGAGGAGCTCCTACAATGAGCAGTTCTTC. Amino acids: CASSYERSSYNEQFF. The chain is built from TRBV6-5 and TRBJ2-1; no definite D call. This CDR3 spans 15 amino acids. CDR1 MNHEY and CDR2 SVGAGI come from the germline V gene. V lost 3 bases and J 0 bases, leaving 9 bases between the germline ends.

The CDR3, as DNA: TGTGCCTTGACTCCTCTAAGCTATGGCTACACCTTC. Its protein is CALTPLSYGYTF. This chain links TRBV30 with TRBJ1-2; unclear D gene. The germline V and J ends were trimmed by 7 bases and 4 bases, with 13 bases remaining between them. The CDR3 is 12 residues long. Per germline, CDR1 GTSNPN and CDR2 SVGIG (reference sequence).

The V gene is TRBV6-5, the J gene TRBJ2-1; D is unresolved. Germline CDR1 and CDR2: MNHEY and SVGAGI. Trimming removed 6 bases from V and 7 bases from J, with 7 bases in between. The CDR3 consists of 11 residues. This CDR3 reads CASSRDNEQFF. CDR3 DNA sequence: TGTGCCAGCAGCCGCGATAATGAGCAGTTCTTC.

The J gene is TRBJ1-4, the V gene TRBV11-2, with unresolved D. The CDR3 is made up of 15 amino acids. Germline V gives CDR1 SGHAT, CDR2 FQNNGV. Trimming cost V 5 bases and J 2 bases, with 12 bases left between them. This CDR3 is CASSREFSTNEKLFF. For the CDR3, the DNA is TGTGCCAGCAGCCGTGAGTTCTCGACTAATGAAAAACTGTTTTTT.

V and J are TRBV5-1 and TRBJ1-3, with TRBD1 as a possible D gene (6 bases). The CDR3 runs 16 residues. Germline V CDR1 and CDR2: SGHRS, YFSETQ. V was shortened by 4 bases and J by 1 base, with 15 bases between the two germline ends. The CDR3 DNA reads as TGCGCCAGCAGCCCCCTCCGGGGGGCATCTGGAAACACCATATATTTT. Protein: CASSPLRGASGNTIYF.

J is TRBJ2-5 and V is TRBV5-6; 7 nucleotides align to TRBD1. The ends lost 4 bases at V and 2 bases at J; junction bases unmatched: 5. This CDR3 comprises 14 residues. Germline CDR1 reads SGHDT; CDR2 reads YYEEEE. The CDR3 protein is CASSLGTVQETQYF. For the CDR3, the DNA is TGTGCCAGCAGCCTAGGGACAGTGCAAGAGACCCAGTACTTC.

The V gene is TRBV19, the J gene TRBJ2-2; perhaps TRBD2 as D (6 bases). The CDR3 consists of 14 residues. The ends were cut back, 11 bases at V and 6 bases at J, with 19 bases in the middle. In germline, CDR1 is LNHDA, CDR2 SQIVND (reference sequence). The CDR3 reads CASTVGGPAGELFF. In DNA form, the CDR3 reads TGTGCCTCCACTGTGGGGGGACCAGCCGGGGAGCTGTTTTTT.

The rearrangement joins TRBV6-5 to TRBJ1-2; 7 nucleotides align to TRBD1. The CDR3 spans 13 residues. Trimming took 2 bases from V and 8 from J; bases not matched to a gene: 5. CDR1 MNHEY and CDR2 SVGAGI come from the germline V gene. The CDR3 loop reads CASSYGAGGGYTF. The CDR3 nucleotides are TGTGCCAGCAGTTACGGAGCAGGGGGAGGCTACACCTTC.

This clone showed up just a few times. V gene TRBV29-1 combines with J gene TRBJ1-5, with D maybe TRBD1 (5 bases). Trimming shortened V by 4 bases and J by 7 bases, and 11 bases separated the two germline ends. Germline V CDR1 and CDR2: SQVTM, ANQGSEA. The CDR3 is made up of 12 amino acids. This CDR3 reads CSVAREGQPQHF. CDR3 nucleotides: TGCAGCGTTGCCAGGGAGGGACAGCCCCAGCATTTT.

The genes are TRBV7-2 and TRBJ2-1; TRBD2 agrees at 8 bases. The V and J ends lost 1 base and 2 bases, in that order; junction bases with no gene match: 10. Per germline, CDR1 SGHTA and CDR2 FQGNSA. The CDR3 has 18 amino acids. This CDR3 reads CASSLGGLALPTYNEQFF. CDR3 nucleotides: TGTGCCAGCAGCTTAGGAGGACTAGCCCTCCCGACCTACAATGAGCAGTTCTTC.

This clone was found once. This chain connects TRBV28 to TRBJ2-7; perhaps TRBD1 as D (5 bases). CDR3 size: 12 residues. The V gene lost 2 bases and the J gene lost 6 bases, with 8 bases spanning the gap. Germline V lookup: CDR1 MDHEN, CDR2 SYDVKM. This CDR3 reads CASSLQGIEQYF. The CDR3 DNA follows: TGTGCCAGCAGTTTACAGGGTATCGAGCAGTACTTC.

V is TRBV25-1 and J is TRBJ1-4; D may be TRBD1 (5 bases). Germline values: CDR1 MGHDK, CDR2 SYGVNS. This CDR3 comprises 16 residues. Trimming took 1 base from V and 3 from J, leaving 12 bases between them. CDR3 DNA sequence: TGTGCCAGCAGTGAATCGATCCGGGGGGCTAATGAAAAACTGTTTTTT. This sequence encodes CASSESIRGANEKLFF.

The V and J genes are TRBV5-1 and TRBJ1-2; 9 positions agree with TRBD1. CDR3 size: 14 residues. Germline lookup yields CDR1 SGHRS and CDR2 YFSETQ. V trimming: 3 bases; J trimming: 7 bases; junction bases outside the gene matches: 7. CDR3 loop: CASSSQGAGGGYTF. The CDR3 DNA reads TGCGCCAGCAGCTCACAGGGGGCCGGGGGTGGCTACACCTTC.

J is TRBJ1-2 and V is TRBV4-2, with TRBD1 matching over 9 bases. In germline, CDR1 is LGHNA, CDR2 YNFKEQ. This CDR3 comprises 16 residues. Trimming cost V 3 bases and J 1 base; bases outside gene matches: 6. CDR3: CASSQAGTGLNYGYTF. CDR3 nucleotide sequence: TGTGCCAGCAGCCAGGCCGGGACAGGGCTTAACTATGGCTACACCTTC.

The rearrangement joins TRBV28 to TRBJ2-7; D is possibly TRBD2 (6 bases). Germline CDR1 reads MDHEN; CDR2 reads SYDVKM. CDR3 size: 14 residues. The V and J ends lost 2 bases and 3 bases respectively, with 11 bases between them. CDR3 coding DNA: TGTGCCAGCAGTTTAATCGGGGAGGACTACGAGCAGTACTTC. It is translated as CASSLIGEDYEQYF.

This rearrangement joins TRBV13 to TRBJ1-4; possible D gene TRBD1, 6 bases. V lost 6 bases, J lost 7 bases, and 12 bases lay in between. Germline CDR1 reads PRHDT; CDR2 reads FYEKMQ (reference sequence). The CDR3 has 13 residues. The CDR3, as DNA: TGTGCCAGCAGGAACAGGGTTGGTGAAAAACTGTTTTTT. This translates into CASRNRVGEKLFF.